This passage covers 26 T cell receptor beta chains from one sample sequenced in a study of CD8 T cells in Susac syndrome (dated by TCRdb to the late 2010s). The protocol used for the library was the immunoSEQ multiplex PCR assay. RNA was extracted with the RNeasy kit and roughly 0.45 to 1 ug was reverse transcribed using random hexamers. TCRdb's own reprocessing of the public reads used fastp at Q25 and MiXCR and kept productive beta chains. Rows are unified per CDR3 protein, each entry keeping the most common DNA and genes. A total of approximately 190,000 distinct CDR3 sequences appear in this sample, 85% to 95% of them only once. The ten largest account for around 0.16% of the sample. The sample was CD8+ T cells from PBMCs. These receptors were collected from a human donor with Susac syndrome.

The CDR3 DNA sequence: TGTGCCAGCAGTGCCGGTAGAGAGACCCAGTACTTC. This gives the protein CASSAGRETQYF. This sequence joins TRBV2 and TRBJ2-5; D is uncertain. This CDR3 has 12 amino acids. Trimming shortened V by 4 bases and J by 4 bases, and 7 bases separated the two germline ends. The germline gives CDR1 SNHLY, CDR2 FYNNEI.

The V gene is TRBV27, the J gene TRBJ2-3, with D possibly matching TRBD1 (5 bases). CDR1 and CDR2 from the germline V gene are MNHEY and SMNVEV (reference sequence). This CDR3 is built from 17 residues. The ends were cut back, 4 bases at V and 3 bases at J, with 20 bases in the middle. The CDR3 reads CASSWYDSLKGTDTQYF. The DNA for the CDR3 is TGTGCCAGCAGTTGGTATGACAGCCTAAAGGGTACAGATACGCAGTATTTT.

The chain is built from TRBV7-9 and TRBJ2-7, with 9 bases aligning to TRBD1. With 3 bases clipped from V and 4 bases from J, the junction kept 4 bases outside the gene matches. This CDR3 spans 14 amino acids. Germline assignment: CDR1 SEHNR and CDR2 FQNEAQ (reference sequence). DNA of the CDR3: TGTGCCAGCAGCTTCCCGGACAGGGGTTACGAGCAGTACTTC. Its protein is CASSFPDRGYEQYF. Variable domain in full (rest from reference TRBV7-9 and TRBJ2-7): DTGVSQNPRHKITKRGQNVTFRCDPISEHNRLYWYRQTLGQGPEFLTYFQNEAQLEKSRLLSDRFSAERPKGSFSTLEIQRTEQGDSAMYLCASSFPDRGYEQYFGPGTRLTVT.

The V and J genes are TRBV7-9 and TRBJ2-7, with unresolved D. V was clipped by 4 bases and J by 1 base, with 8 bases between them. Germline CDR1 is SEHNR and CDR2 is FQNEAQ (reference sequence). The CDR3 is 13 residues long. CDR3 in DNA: TGTGCCAGCAGCTCCCTCCCGTCCTACGAGCAGTACTTC. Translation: CASSSLPSYEQYF.

The CDR3 DNA reads as TGTGCCAGCAGTGTGTGGGGGACTGAAGCTTTCTTT. It specifies CASSVWGTEAFF. The chain combines TRBV2 with TRBJ1-1; D might be TRBD1 (5 bases). Germline V gene sequence: CDR1 SNHLY, CDR2 FYNNEI. The CDR3 is made up of 12 amino acids. V lost 4 bases and J 5 bases, leaving 8 bases between the germline ends.

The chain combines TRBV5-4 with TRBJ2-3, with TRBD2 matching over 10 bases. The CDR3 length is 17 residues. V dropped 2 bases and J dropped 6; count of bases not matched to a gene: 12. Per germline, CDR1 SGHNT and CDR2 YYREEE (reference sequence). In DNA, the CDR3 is TGTGCCAGCAGCTTCCGGTCAGCGGGGGGGGTCACGGATACGCAGTATTTT. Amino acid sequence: CASSFRSAGGVTDTQYF.

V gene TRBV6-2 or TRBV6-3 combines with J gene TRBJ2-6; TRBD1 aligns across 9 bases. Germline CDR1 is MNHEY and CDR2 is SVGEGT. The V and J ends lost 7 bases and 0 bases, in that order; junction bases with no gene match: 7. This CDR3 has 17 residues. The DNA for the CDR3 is TGTGCCAGCACTGGGACAGGGATTCTCTCTGGGGCCAACGTCCTGACTTTC. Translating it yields CASTGTGILSGANVLTF.

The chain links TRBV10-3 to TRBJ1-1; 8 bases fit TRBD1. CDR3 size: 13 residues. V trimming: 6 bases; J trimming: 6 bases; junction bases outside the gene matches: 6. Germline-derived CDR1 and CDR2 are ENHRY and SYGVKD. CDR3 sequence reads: CAIRDRGNAEAFF. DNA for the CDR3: TGTGCCATCAGAGACAGGGGTAACGCTGAAGCTTTCTTT.

Here the CDR3 DNA reads TGTGCCAGCAGCCCCCGCGATGGAGCTTCCCGTGACCGGGGCGAGCAGTACTTC. It yields the protein CASSPRDGASRDRGEQYF. The chain is built from TRBV4-2 and TRBJ2-7; D possibly corresponds to TRBD2 (5 bases). Trimming removed 4 bases at V and 6 bases at J, with 28 bases between. This CDR3 has 18 residues. Germline V CDR1 and CDR2: LGHNA, YNFKEQ.

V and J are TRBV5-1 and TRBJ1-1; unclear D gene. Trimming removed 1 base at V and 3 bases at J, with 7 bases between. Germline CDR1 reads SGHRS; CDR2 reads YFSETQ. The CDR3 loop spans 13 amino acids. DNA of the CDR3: TGCGCCAGCAGCTTGTCCTGGGACACTGAAGCTTTCTTT. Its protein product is CASSLSWDTEAFF.

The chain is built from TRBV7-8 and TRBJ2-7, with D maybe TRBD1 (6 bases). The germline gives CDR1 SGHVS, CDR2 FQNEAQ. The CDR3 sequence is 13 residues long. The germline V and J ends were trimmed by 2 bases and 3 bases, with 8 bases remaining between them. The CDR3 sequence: CASSLTGNYEQYF. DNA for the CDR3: TGTGCCAGCAGCTTAACAGGGAACTACGAGCAGTACTTC.

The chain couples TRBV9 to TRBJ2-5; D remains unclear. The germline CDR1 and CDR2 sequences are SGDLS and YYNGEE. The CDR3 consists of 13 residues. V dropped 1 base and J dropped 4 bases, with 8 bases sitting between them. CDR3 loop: CASSVSHRETQYF. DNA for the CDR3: TGTGCCAGCAGCGTATCCCATCGAGAGACCCAGTACTTC.

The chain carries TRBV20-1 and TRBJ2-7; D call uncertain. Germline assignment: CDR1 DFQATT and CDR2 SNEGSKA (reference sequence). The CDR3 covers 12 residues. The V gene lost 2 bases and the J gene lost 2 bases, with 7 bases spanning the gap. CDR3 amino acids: CSARNGPYEQYF. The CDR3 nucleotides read TGCAGTGCTAGAAACGGTCCCTACGAGCAGTACTTC.

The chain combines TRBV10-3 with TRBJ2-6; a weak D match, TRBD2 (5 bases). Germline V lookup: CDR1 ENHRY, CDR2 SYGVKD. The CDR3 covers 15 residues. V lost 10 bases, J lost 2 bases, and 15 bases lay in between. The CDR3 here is CATGLVQTGANVLTF. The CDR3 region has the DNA TGTGCCACCGGACTTGTGCAAACTGGGGCCAACGTCCTGACTTTC.

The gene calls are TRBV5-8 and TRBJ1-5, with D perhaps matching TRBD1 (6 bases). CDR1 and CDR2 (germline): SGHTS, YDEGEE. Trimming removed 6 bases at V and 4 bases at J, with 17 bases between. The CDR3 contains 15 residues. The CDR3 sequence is CASMLVLGANQPQHF. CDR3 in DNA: TGTGCCAGCATGCTTGTATTGGGGGCTAATCAGCCCCAGCATTTT.

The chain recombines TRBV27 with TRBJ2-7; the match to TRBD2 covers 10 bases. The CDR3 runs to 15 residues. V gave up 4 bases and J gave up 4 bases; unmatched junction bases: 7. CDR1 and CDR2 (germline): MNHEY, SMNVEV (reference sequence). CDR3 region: CASSSPGLALYEQYF. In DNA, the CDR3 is TGTGCCAGCAGTTCCCCGGGACTAGCGTTATACGAGCAGTACTTC.

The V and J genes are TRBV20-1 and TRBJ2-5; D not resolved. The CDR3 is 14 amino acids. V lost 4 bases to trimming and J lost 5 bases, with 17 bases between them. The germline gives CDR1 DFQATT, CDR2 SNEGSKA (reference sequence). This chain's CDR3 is CSAKWLAQAETQYF. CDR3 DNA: TGCAGTGCTAAATGGTTAGCCCAGGCGGAGACCCAGTACTTC.

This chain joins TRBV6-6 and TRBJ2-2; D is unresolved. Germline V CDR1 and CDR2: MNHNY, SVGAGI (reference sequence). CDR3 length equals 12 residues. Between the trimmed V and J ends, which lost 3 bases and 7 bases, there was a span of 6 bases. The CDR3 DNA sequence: TGTGCCAGCAGTTATAAGGTCGGGGAGCTGTTTTTT. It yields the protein CASSYKVGELFF.

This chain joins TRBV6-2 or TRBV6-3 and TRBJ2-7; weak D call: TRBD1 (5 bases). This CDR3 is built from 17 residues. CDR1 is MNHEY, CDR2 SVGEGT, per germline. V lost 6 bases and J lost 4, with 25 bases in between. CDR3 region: CASRALGVETAFYEQYF. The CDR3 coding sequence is TGTGCCAGCAGAGCTTTAGGCGTTGAGACAGCTTTTTACGAGCAGTACTTC.

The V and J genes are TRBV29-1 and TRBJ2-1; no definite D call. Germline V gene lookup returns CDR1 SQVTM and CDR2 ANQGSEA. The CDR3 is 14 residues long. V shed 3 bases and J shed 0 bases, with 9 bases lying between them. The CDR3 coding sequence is TGCAGCGTTGAGGCCGAAAACTCCTACAATGAGCAGTTCTTC. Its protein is CSVEAENSYNEQFF.

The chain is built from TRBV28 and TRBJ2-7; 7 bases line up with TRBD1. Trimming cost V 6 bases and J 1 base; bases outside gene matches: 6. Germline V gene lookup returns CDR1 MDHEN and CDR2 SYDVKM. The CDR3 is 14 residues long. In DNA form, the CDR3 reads TGTGCCAGCAGAAACCGGGACAGTTCCTACGAGCAGTACTTC. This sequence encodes CASRNRDSSYEQYF.

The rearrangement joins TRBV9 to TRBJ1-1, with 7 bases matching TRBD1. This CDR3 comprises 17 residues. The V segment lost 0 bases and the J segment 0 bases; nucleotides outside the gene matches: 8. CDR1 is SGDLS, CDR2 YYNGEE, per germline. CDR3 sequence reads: CASSVESRQGVNTEAFF. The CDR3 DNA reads TGTGCCAGCAGCGTAGAATCCCGCCAGGGGGTGAACACTGAAGCTTTCTTT.

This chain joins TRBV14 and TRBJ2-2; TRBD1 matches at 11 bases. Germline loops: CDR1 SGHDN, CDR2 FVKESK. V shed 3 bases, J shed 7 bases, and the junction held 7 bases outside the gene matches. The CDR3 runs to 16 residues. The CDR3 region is CASSHWTGGRVGELFF. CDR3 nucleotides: TGTGCCAGCAGCCATTGGACAGGGGGCAGAGTCGGGGAGCTGTTTTTT.

This CDR3 reads CASTRNSGDAQETQYF. The CDR3 DNA reads TGTGCCAGCACCCGAAATTCAGGGGACGCCCAAGAGACCCAGTACTTC. The chain is built from TRBV6-6 and TRBJ2-5; D is perhaps TRBD1 (6 bases). The V end lost 7 bases, the J end lost 1 base, and 19 bases lay between the germline ends. Germline V gene sequence: CDR1 MNHNY, CDR2 SVGAGI (reference sequence). This CDR3 contains 16 residues.

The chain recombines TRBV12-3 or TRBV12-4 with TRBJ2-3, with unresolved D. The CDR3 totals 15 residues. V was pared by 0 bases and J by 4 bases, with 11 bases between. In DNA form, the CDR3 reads TGTGCCAGCAGTTTAGCGGCCCTCAACGCAGATACGCAGTATTTT. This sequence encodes CASSLAALNADTQYF.

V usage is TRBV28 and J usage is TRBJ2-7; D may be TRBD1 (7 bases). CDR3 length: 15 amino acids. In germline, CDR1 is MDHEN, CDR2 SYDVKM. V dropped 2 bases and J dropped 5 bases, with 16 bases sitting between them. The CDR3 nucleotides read TGTGCCAGCAGTTTAACCAGTCAGGGGGGACACGAGCAGTACTTC. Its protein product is CASSLTSQGGHEQYF.